This T cell receptor (beta chain) was obtained from a study of cytotoxic CD8 clonotypes in ibrutinib-treated CLL (dated by TCRdb to the early 2020s). About the investigation overall: The cohort was composed of roughly ten relapsed/refractory and about 15 treatment-naive patients; IGHV unmutated status was identified in roughly 18 patients. Responses were partial in 25 or so patients and complete in 2; after median about 5.5 years follow-up, around 14 stayed in remission and about twelve progressed. Response samples were obtained after a median of 12 months of treatment, with a range of about 6 to 40 months. On average, each sample yielded some 250,000 productive templates and around 98,000 productive rearrangements. Of the roughly 79 people in the trial, 25 to 30 had longitudinal samples available. Cryopreserved peripheral blood mononuclear cells were collected before treatment, at response, and at either disease progression or sustained remission. Every remission and progressive disease sample was obtained while ibrutinib was still being received by the patients.

From a lookup of the germline V gene, CDR1 and CDR2 are SGHTA and FQGNSA. Taken from cysteine to phenylalanine, the CDR3 has 15 residues. The DNA shown is the 45-base CDR3, in frame from base 1. Between the V and J ends, shortened by 0 bases and 4 bases respectively, the junction contains 10 bases. A MiSeq instrument was used for deep resolution sequencing, which targeted depths ranging from 1 in 1 million up to 1 in 200,000 T cells, with coverage averaging 10x for each clonotype. TCR beta libraries were generated with the immunoSEQ hsTCRB Kit. Regarding the original processing steps: The data were analyzed with ImmunoSEQ Analyzer and ImmunoSEQ Data Assistant, and V, D and J gene assignments followed IMGT definitions. Clonality was computed as one minus normalized Shannon entropy of productive rearrangement frequencies, ranging from 0 to 1. Only overrepresented clonotypes making up at least 0.05% of each patient's repertoire were included in the public clonotype analysis. Repertoires from thirteen age-matched healthy donors in immuneACCESS were used as clonality controls. TCRdb stores this immuneACCESS table with in-frame sequences only. Part of the clones is absent; in the studies checked, under half of the shortfall reflects unresolved V genes, and no reason is known for the rest. V and J calls plus clone size are reproduced from that table; the DNA served to infer D and trimming. Recorded for this sample are some 140,000 clones; approximately 81% of them occurred a single time. Around 3.3% of the sample rests with the top ten.

Remarks on this clone: No antigen is known for it. Nothing much larger sits one base from this clone, and base qualities are not available.

What this sample's time point label stands for: 24 months on ibrutinib. For TCR beta library preparation, around 2 micrograms of genomic DNA were isolated from cryopreserved PBMCs. Longitudinal blood samples from CLL patients on ibrutinib monotherapy underwent high-throughput TCR beta sequencing. The patients were enrolled in a single-center, open-label phase 2 trial of ibrutinib monotherapy. Study-wide findings and limitations: An increase in clonality was observed at ibrutinib response, with clonality remaining stable during sustained remission and falling back toward baseline at progression. Sustained-remission and progressing patients did not have matched sampling times, and lymph node repertoires were not examined. At baseline, clonality was higher than in age-matched healthy donors and showed a strong correlation with circulating CD8+ T-cell counts. Public clonotypes were found to be uncommon and were observed to contract or remain stable during treatment; the increase in clonality was shown to reflect expansion of private clonotypes at ibrutinib response.

The chain uses TRBV7-2 and TRBJ1-5, with the D segment identity uncertain. The receptor was derived from a human donor with chronic lymphocytic leukemia. Specimen: PBMCs, collected after 24 months of ibrutinib treatment. CDR3 protein: CASSLAPGLNQPQHF. In nucleotide form, the sequence is TGTGCCAGCAGCTTAGCCCCAGGCCTTAATCAGCCCCAGCATTTT. The CDR3, completed at both ends by the reference TRBV7-2 and TRBJ1-5 genes, gives the full variable domain GAGVSQSPSNKVTEKGKDVELRCDPISGHTALYWYRQSLGQGLEFLIYFQGNSAPDKSGLPSDRFSAERTGGSVSTLTIQRTQQEDSAVYLCASSLAPGLNQPQHFGDGTRLSIL.